The 9 T cell receptor beta chains in this list originate from one sample, sequenced in a study of T cell clones after liver transplantation. Sequencing was performed with immunoSEQ multiplex PCR; in TCRdb, only in-frame clones are kept and a portion is missing. The sample consists of approximately 100,000 clones, under 90% of them appearing once. Sample: CD4+ T cells from blood, taken around 44 months after liver transplant. The receptors derive from a human patient who received a liver transplant. Some T cells may be transferred from the graft donor.

This clone was observed a handful of times. The chain has TRBV21-1 and TRBJ2-1; the D call of TRBD2 is as the table states it, not checked on the DNA. TRBV21-1 is a pseudogene locus. This CDR3 comprises 14 residues. Here the CDR3 reads CASSKSCRGYEQFF. The DNA for the CDR3 is TGTGCCAGCAGCAAATCGTGTAGAGGTTATGAGCAGTTCTTC.

The gene calls are TRBV4-1 and TRBJ2-7, with D possibly called TRBD1 or TRBD2 (5 bases each). Germline V lookup: CDR1 MGHRA, CDR2 YSYEKL. V shed 5 bases and J shed 0 bases, with 11 bases lying between them. The CDR3 covers 14 residues. As DNA, the CDR3 is TGCGCCAGCAGCGTAGCAGGGAGCTCCTACGAGCAGTACTTC. Translating it yields CASSVAGSSYEQYF.

This clone was seen a few times. This sequence joins TRBV5-6 and TRBJ2-5; the D gene is possibly TRBD2 (5 bases). Germline loops: CDR1 SGHDT, CDR2 YYEEEE. V lost 2 bases, J lost 4 bases, and 6 bases lay in between. The CDR3 runs 12 residues. The CDR3 sequence is CASSFAGETQYF. The CDR3, as DNA: TGTGCCAGCAGCTTTGCGGGAGAGACCCAGTACTTC.

The table lists this clone with many counts. The chain recombines TRBV19 with TRBJ2-7; a weak D match, TRBD2 (5 bases). V was cut by 5 bases and J by 12 bases, with 17 bases left in between. The CDR3 is made up of 12 amino acids. Per germline, CDR1 LNHDA and CDR2 SQIVND (reference sequence). The CDR3 bases are TGTGCCAGTAGTGGTTCGGGGAGATCCCTGTACTTC. It translates to CASSGSGRSLYF. Supplemented by reference TRBV19 and TRBJ2-7, the full variable domain reads DGGITQSPKYLFRKEGQNVTLSCEQNLNHDAMYWYRQDPGQGLRLIYYSQIVNDFQKGDIAEGYSVSREKKESFPLTVTSAQKNPTAFYLCASSGSGRSLYFGPGTRLTVT.

This chain joins TRBV5-1 and TRBJ1-1; D remains ambiguous. Germline CDR1 reads SGHRS; CDR2 reads YFSETQ. The CDR3 spans 15 residues. Trimming took 0 bases from V and 0 from J, leaving 9 bases between them. The CDR3 coding sequence is TGCGCCAGCAGCTTGGCCGGCAGCATGAACACTGAAGCTTTCTTT. Its protein product is CASSLAGSMNTEAFF.

V and J are TRBV7-2 and TRBJ2-7, with TRBD1 matching 7 bases. V dropped 5 bases and J dropped 2; count of bases not matched to a gene: 9. Germline V gene sequence: CDR1 SGHTA, CDR2 FQGNSA. The CDR3 consists of 15 residues. CDR3: CASSRTGKGTYEQYF. In DNA form, the CDR3 reads TGTGCCAGCAGCCGGACAGGAAAGGGGACCTACGAGCAGTACTTC.

A few counts support this clone. The chain links TRBV2 to TRBJ1-2; D is unclear. V was clipped by 3 bases and J by 0 bases, with 11 bases between them. Germline CDR1 and CDR2: SNHLY and FYNNEI. This CDR3 has 15 residues. CDR3 loop: CASSESGVTNYGYTF. The CDR3 DNA is TGTGCCAGCAGTGAGAGTGGGGTTACTAACTATGGCTACACCTTC.

The chain links TRBV19 to TRBJ2-7; D call uncertain. The CDR3 is 11 residues long. Trimming took off 5 bases at V and 10 bases at J, with 12 bases between the two ends. Germline V gene data show CDR1 as LNHDA and CDR2 as SQIVND (reference sequence). The DNA of the CDR3 is TGTGCCAGTAGTGACCCGGTGGAACAGTACTTC. As protein: CASSDPVEQYF.

The chain carries TRBV15 and TRBJ1-2, with a tentative D call TRBD1 (6 bases). Germline V gene sequence: CDR1 LNHNV, CDR2 YYDKDF (reference sequence). CDR3 length equals 13 residues. Trimming left V 5 bases short and J 2 bases short, with 9 bases between. CDR3 region: CATSVDSNYGYTF. CDR3 coding DNA: TGTGCCACCAGCGTGGACAGCAACTATGGCTACACCTTC.